The rows below give T cell receptor beta chains drawn from one sample of a study of cytomegalovirus exposure and HLA in healthy donors. Clones were sequenced by immunoSEQ multiplex PCR, and TCRdb holds only the in-frame ones, with some missing. Here the sample spans around 200,000 clones, under 85% being singletons. Sequenced: PBMCs. These TCRs come from a man aged 50 to 60 in good health and CMV-seronegative. Each CDR3 is given with its conserved first and last residue. A D gene is named only where the DNA matches it firmly. For some rows the clone size is stated as once, few or many, or as a class when expanded; others skip it.

J | D | size | V | DNA | CDR3
TRBJ2-2 | TRBD1 | - | TRBV7-3 | TGTGCTAGGGGGCAGGGAATGTCCGGGGAGCTGTTTTTT | CARGQGMSGELFF
TRBJ2-2 | - | - | TRBV7-3 | TGTGCCAGCACCAGTGGCACCGGGGAGCTGTTTTTT | CASTSGTGELFF
TRBJ1-1 | - | - | TRBV28 | TGTGCCAGCAGCCAAGGGGTGGCAGCTTTCTTT | CASSQGVAAFF
TRBJ2-5 | TRBD1 | - | TRBV7-2 | TGTGCCAGCAGCTTCCCCGGGACAGGGGGCTTAGGGTTAGAGACCCAGTACTTC | CASSFPGTGGLGLETQYF
TRBJ2-7 | - | - | TRBV18 | TGTGCCAGCTCACCACCCGGGAAGGGCTCCTACGAGCAGTACTTC | CASSPPGKGSYEQYF
TRBJ1-5 | - | - | TRBV2 | TGTGCCAGCGGTCAGGTACAAAGCAATCAGCCCCAGCATTTT | CASGQVQSNQPQHF
TRBJ2-3 | TRBD2 | - | TRBV10-3 | TGTGCCATCAGTGGGGGACTAAACACAGATACGCAGTATTTT | CAISGGLNTDTQYF
TRBJ1-1 | - | few | TRBV5-4 | TGTGCCAGCAGCTCCCTCACTGAAGCTTTCTTT | CASSSLTEAFF
TRBJ1-6 | - | once | TRBV30 | TGTGCCTGGATATCGGGGAGTTCACCCCTCCACTTT | CAWISGSSPLHF
TRBJ1-5 | TRBD1 | - | TRBV6-1 | TGTGCCAGCAGTGGACAGGGGGTAACCTATAGCAATCAGCCCCAGCATTTT | CASSGQGVTYSNQPQHF
TRBJ2-1 | - | - | TRBV7-7 | TGTGCTAGCAGCCTCGGACCCCTTGAGGGCAATGAGCAGTTCTTC | CASSLGPLEGNEQFF
TRBJ2-1 | - | - | TRBV4-2 | TGTGCCAGCAGCCAAGGTTGGCAGACTAACAATGAGCAGTTCTTC | CASSQGWQTNNEQFF
TRBJ1-1 | - | - | TRBV6-4 | TGTGCCAGCAGTGACTCCTTCTCAGGGGTCTCTGAAGCTTTCTTT | CASSDSFSGVSEAFF
TRBJ1-6 | TRBD1 | few | TRBV7-9 | TGTGCCAGCAGCTTAGAAGGGGACAGGGAGTCACCCCTCCACTTT | CASSLEGDRESPLHF
TRBJ1-2 | - | - | TRBV5-1 | TGCGCCAGCAGCAACATCTCTAACTATGGCTACACCTTC | CASSNISNYGYTF
TRBJ2-1 | TRBD2 | - | TRBV28 | TGTGCCAGCAGTGGGCCGACTAGCGGGAAATACAATGAGCAGTTCTTC | CASSGPTSGKYNEQFF
TRBJ2-2 | TRBD1 | - | TRBV7-6 | TGTGCCAGCAGACATAGGACAGGGAAAACCGGGGAGCTGTTTTTT | CASRHRTGKTGELFF
TRBJ1-5 | - | - | TRBV28 | TGTGCCAGCAGTTCCCGGGGAAGTATGGAGCCCCAGCATTTT | CASSSRGSMEPQHF
TRBJ2-1 | TRBD2 | - | TRBV5-4 | TGTGCCAGCAGCCCTTTCATAGCGGGGACGTACAATGAGCAGTTCTTC | CASSPFIAGTYNEQFF
TRBJ1-2 | - | - | TRBV6-1 | TGTGCCAGCAGGCCAGCAGGGGATCCGTATGGCTACACCTTC | CASRPAGDPYGYTF
TRBJ1-1 | - | - | TRBV19 | TGTGCCAGTAAACCCCCCTTTCTTAGGGGAGGGAACACTGAAGCTTTCTTT | CASKPPFLRGGNTEAFF
TRBJ1-3 | - | - | TRBV4-1 | TGCGCCAGCAGCCCAGGGTATCCTGGAAACACCATATATTTT | CASSPGYPGNTIYF
TRBJ2-7 | TRBD1 | - | TRBV28 | TGTGCCAGCCTTCGACAGGGTACCTACGAGCAGTACTTC | CASLRQGTYEQYF
TRBJ2-3 | - | - | TRBV6-6 | TGTGCCAGCAGTTCCGGGACTCGGAACACAGATACGCAGTATTTT | CASSSGTRNTDTQYF
TRBJ1-2 | - | - | TRBV29-1 | TGCAGCGTTGGGGCCAGACAGATCTATGGCTACACCTTC | CSVGARQIYGYTF
TRBJ2-3 | TRBD2 | - | TRBV4-2 | TGTGCCAGCAGCCAGCCCGCAGGGACTAGCGGGGGGGCTAGCACAGATACGCAGTATTTT | CASSQPAGTSGGASTDTQYF
TRBJ1-1 | - | few | TRBV9 | TGTGCCAGCAGCGTAGAGGGCGCGGGAGACACTGAAGCTTTCTTT | CASSVEGAGDTEAFF
TRBJ2-1 | - | - | TRBV2 | TGTGCCAGCATCCCGGACACGGGGGACTACAATGAGCAGTTCTTC | CASIPDTGDYNEQFF
TRBJ1-1 | - | - | TRBV7-6 | TGTGCCAGCAGCTTAGGACAGAGACACACTGAAGCTTTCTTT | CASSLGQRHTEAFF
TRBJ1-4 | - | - | TRBV19 | TGTGCCAGTAGTATGATTGAGGAAAAACTGTTTTTT | CASSMIEEKLFF
TRBJ1-2 | - | - | TRBV28 | TGTGCCAGCTGGGCCCGCACAGGCTACACCTTC | CASWARTGYTF
TRBJ2-5 | TRBD2 | - | TRBV7-2 | TGTGCCAGCAGCTTAATACCGGGACTAGCCCCAGAGACCCAGTACTTC | CASSLIPGLAPETQYF
TRBJ1-1 | - | once | TRBV7-9 | TGTGCCAGCAGCCCCCTCCCAGCTTTCTTT | CASSPLPAFF
TRBJ2-3 | - | - | TRBV2 | TGTGCCAGCAGTGAAGCGCTTGGGGGGGGCCGTAAGTATTTT | CASSEALGGGRKYF
TRBJ1-2 | TRBD1 | - | TRBV28 | TGTGCCAGCAGTTCGGGACAGGAGTATGGCTACACCTTC | CASSSGQEYGYTF
TRBJ2-2 | TRBD2 | - | TRBV6-4 | TGTGCCAGCAGGACCCTAGCGGGGGTCGGGGAGCTGTTTTTT | CASRTLAGVGELFF
TRBJ2-2 | TRBD2 | - | TRBV7-9 | TGTGCCAGCAGCTTAAGACTAGCGGGAGAGGAGCTGTTTTTT | CASSLRLAGEELFF
TRBJ1-5 | TRBD1 | - | TRBV9 | TGTGCCAGCAGCGCCGGGACAGGGGAACAGCCCCAGCATTTT | CASSAGTGEQPQHF
TRBJ1-2 | - | - | TRBV11-3 | TGTGCCAGCAGCGCGGGGGACCCGGACACCTATGGCTACACCTTC | CASSAGDPDTYGYTF
TRBJ1-4 | - | - | TRBV4-2 | TGTGCCAGCAGCCAAGAGAACGCCCTAGAAAAACTGTTTTTT | CASSQENALEKLFF
TRBJ1-5 | TRBD1 | - | TRBV4-1 | TGCGCCAGCAGCCTGTCCCGGGACAGGGGACAGCCCCAGCATTTT | CASSLSRDRGQPQHF
TRBJ2-2 | - | - | TRBV27 | TGTGCCAGCAGATCGGGTTATTACACCGGGGAGCTGTTTTTT | CASRSGYYTGELFF
TRBJ2-7 | - | - | TRBV4-1 | TGCGCCAGCAGCCAAGATTCGACTTCCTACGAGCAGTACTTC | CASSQDSTSYEQYF
TRBJ2-1 | - | - | TRBV7-2 | TGTGCCAGCAGCTTATTTCAGAACAATGAGCAGTTCTTC | CASSLFQNNEQFF
TRBJ2-5 | TRBD1 | - | TRBV25-1 | TGTGCCAGCAGTGAACCAGGGGGTGCCCAAGAGACCCAGTACTTC | CASSEPGGAQETQYF
TRBJ1-2 | TRBD1 | few | TRBV6-5 | TGTGCCAGCAGTTACTCAGGCAGGGGGAACTATGGCTACACCTTC | CASSYSGRGNYGYTF
TRBJ1-2 | TRBD1 | once | TRBV29-1 | TGCAGCGTTGAGCGACAGGGTAACTATGGCTACACCTTC | CSVERQGNYGYTF
TRBJ1-5 | - | - | TRBV6-5 | TGTGCCAGCAGTTACGCTAGCAAGCCCCAGCATTTT | CASSYASKPQHF
TRBJ1-2 | - | - | TRBV7-9 | TGTGCCAGCAGCTTAACAGGTTTCTATGGCTACACCTTC | CASSLTGFYGYTF
TRBJ2-3 | - | - | TRBV6-4 | TGTGCCAGCAGTGACAGGGGGACAGATACGCAGTATTTT | CASSDRGTDTQYF